This is a list of T cell receptor beta chains from one sample in a study of blood T cell repertoires in COVID-19. Here immunoSEQ multiplex PCR was the method, and the copy in TCRdb shows in-frame clones only, minus some. The sample yields 55,000 to 75,000 clones, approximately 86% seen once. Sequencing was carried out using peripheral blood. The receptor set was obtained from a man aged 80 or over with active COVID-19. CDR3s include the opening cysteine and the closing phenylalanine or tryptophan. D genes are given only for firm matches. Part of the rows lack a size; the others show once, few, many or a class for expanded clones.

v_call	d_call	clone_size	j_call	cdr3_aa	cdr3_nt
TRBV28	TRBD1	.	TRBJ2-5	CASSSPLGQGAFETQYF	TGTGCCAGCAGTTCCCCCCTAGGACAGGGGGCTTTCGAGACCCAGTACTTC
TRBV27	TRBD1	.	TRBJ1-5	CASSPTRDRGNQPQHF	TGTGCCAGCAGTCCAACCCGGGACAGGGGAAATCAGCCCCAGCATTTT
TRBV6-6	.	.	TRBJ1-1	CASIARNTEAFF	TGTGCCAGCATTGCCAGGAACACTGAAGCTTTCTTT
TRBV11-2	.	.	TRBJ1-1	CASSLGLETEAFF	TGTGCCAGCAGCTTAGGTCTGGAGACTGAAGCTTTCTTT
TRBV30	.	.	TRBJ1-2	CAWSVVSSYGYTF	TGTGCCTGGAGTGTTGTGTCGAGCTATGGCTACACCTTC
TRBV29-1	TRBD1	.	TRBJ2-1	CSRGGVGQGVGEQFF	TGCAGCCGAGGTGGGGTCGGACAGGGGGTGGGTGAGCAGTTCTTC
TRBV7-2	TRBD2	.	TRBJ2-1	CASTPPGLANPGNEQFF	TGTGCCAGCACCCCTCCGGGACTAGCGAACCCTGGCAATGAGCAGTTCTTC
TRBV7-8	.	.	TRBJ1-5	CASSLVRFRNQPQHF	TGTGCCAGCAGCTTAGTGCGGTTTCGAAATCAGCCCCAGCATTTT
TRBV11-2	TRBD1	.	TRBJ2-7	CASSPGTGGYEQYF	TGTGCCAGCAGCCCCGGGACAGGGGGCTACGAGCAGTACTTC
TRBV3-1/TRBV3-2	TRBD1	few	TRBJ2-7	CASSHGTAYEQYF	TGTGCCAGCAGCCACGGGACAGCCTACGAGCAGTACTTC
TRBV29-1	.	.	TRBJ1-4	CSVGAGPGEKLFF	TGCAGCGTTGGGGCAGGCCCCGGTGAAAAACTGTTTTTT
TRBV9	.	.	TRBJ2-7	CASSVGASSYEQYF	TGTGCCAGCAGCGTAGGAGCGTCCTCCTACGAGCAGTACTTC
TRBV12-3/TRBV12-4	.	.	TRBJ1-1	CASKMRRNTEAFF	TGTGCCAGCAAGATGAGGAGGAACACTGAAGCTTTCTTT
TRBV7-9	.	.	TRBJ2-5	CASSSVKTQYF	TGTGCCAGCAGCTCGGTGAAGACCCAGTACTTC
TRBV7-2	TRBD2	.	TRBJ2-1	CASSLLAGEWYEQFF	TGTGCCAGCAGTCTTCTAGCGGGGGAATGGTATGAGCAGTTCTTC
TRBV7-3	TRBD2	.	TRBJ2-1	CASSLLAGGFDEQFF	TGTGCCAGCAGCTTACTAGCGGGGGGGTTCGATGAGCAGTTCTTC
TRBV29-1	.	.	TRBJ2-2	CSVEDSADSHTGELFF	TGCAGCGTTGAAGATTCCGCGGACAGCCACACCGGGGAGCTGTTTTTT
TRBV7-2	TRBD1	.	TRBJ2-3	CASSFAGTGTDTQYF	TGTGCCAGCAGCTTTGCCGGGACAGGCACAGATACGCAGTATTTT
TRBV5-4	TRBD2	.	TRBJ2-5	CASSLVEAGGRQTQYF	TGTGCCAGCAGCTTGGTCGAAGCGGGAGGGAGGCAGACCCAGTACTTC
TRBV19	.	.	TRBJ1-1	CASSILGLDTEAFF	TGTGCCAGTAGTATTTTAGGACTCGACACTGAAGCTTTCTTT
TRBV4-3	.	.	TRBJ2-5	CASSQIARGTQYF	TGCGCCAGCAGCCAAATAGCTCGGGGGACCCAGTACTTC
TRBV5-4	.	once	TRBJ1-2	CASSLAGSLRGDTF	TGTGCCAGCAGCTTGGCCGGGTCCCTCCGTGGCGACACCTTC
TRBV4-2	TRBD2	.	TRBJ2-3	CASSQVGAGADTQYF	TGTGCCAGCAGCCAAGTCGGAGCGGGGGCAGATACGCAGTATTTT
TRBV19	.	.	TRBJ2-2	CASSIGGGVNTGELFF	TGTGCCAGTTCTATAGGCGGCGGGGTGAACACCGGGGAGCTGTTTTTT
TRBV7-2	TRBD2	.	TRBJ2-1	CASSNSGANEQFF	TGTGCCAGCAGTAATAGCGGGGCCAATGAGCAGTTCTTC
TRBV18	.	few	TRBJ1-3	CASSPPGSGNTIYF	TGTGCCAGCTCACCACCGGGGAGTGGAAACACCATATATTTT
TRBV29-1	TRBD1	few	TRBJ2-1	CSVGQGNEQFF	TGCAGCGTAGGACAGGGAAATGAGCAGTTCTTC
TRBV19	TRBD2	.	TRBJ2-3	CASSGGKSTDTQYF	TGTGCCAGCTCCGGGGGGAAAAGCACAGATACGCAGTATTTT
TRBV14	.	.	TRBJ2-1	CASSQDGGVLYNEQFF	TGTGCCAGCAGCCAAGATGGAGGGGTTCTATACAATGAGCAGTTCTTC
TRBV24-1	TRBD2	.	TRBJ2-3	CATSDRKISSGNKDTQYF	TGTGCCACCAGTGACCGCAAAATCTCTAGCGGGAATAAAGATACGCAGTATTTT
TRBV19	TRBD2	few	TRBJ2-1	CASSTVSGSEQFF	TGTGCCAGTAGTACCGTGAGCGGGAGTGAGCAGTTCTTC
TRBV4-2	.	.	TRBJ2-1	CASSQGGGFGDEQFF	TGTGCCAGCAGCCAAGGGGGCGGATTTGGGGATGAGCAGTTCTTC
TRBV2	TRBD1	.	TRBJ2-1	CASGQGLNNEQFF	TGTGCCAGCGGACAGGGGCTAAACAATGAGCAGTTCTTC
TRBV7-8	.	.	TRBJ2-5	CASSLFRGETQYF	TGTGCCAGCAGCTTATTTAGGGGGGAGACCCAGTACTTC
TRBV7-8	TRBD2	.	TRBJ2-1	CASSRSGRASRYNEQFF	TGTGCCAGCAGCCGGAGCGGGAGGGCCTCCAGATATAATGAGCAGTTCTTC
TRBV7-2	.	.	TRBJ2-3	CASATGTSSTDTQYF	TGTGCCAGCGCAACTGGGACTTCTAGCACAGATACGCAGTATTTT
TRBV7-8	.	.	TRBJ2-5	CASSLGLPRLETQYF	TGTGCCAGCAGCTTAGGACTCCCGAGATTAGAGACCCAGTACTTC
TRBV7-9	.	.	TRBJ2-5	CASSLARETQYF	TGTGCCAGCAGCTTAGCGAGGGAGACCCAGTACTTC
TRBV18	.	.	TRBJ2-7	CASSPPPTLGSYEQYF	TGTGCCAGCTCACCACCCCCGACTCTCGGCTCCTACGAGCAGTACTTC
TRBV7-2	TRBD1	.	TRBJ2-7	CASSLDRGSYEQYF	TGTGCCAGCAGCTTGGACAGGGGCAGCTACGAGCAGTACTTC
TRBV3-1/TRBV3-2	.	.	TRBJ2-1	CASSPRGSGGAYEQFF	TGTGCCAGCAGCCCCCGGGGAAGCGGAGGGGCTTATGAGCAGTTCTTC
TRBV11-3	.	.	TRBJ2-1	CASSLDTTRYNEQFF	TGTGCCAGCAGCTTAGATACTACCAGATACAATGAGCAGTTCTTC
TRBV7-9	.	once	TRBJ2-5	CASSSTRGQRETQYF	TGTGCCAGCAGCAGCACCAGGGGTCAACGGGAGACCCAGTACTTC
TRBV11-2	.	.	TRBJ2-7	CASSLVVTGSYEQYF	TGTGCCAGCAGCTTAGTGGTCACAGGGTCCTACGAGCAGTACTTC
TRBV10-3	.	few	TRBJ2-2	CAISESGRLTGELFF	TGTGCCATCAGTGAGTCCGGCAGACTCACCGGGGAGCTGTTTTTT
TRBV27	TRBD1	.	TRBJ2-2	CASAPGQGATGELFF	TGTGCCAGCGCACCAGGACAGGGGGCAACCGGGGAGCTGTTTTTT
TRBV5-4	.	few	TRBJ1-1	CASSGDRNTEAFF	TGTGCCAGCAGCGGAGACAGAAACACTGAAGCTTTCTTT
TRBV10-2	TRBD2	.	TRBJ2-7	CASRLAEAYEQYF	TGCGCCAGCAGACTAGCGGAGGCCTACGAGCAGTACTTC
TRBV18	.	.	TRBJ1-6	CASSSDRENSPLHF	TGTGCCAGCTCCTCCGACAGAGAAAATTCACCCCTCCACTTT
TRBV5-5	.	.	TRBJ2-6	CASSRVPPGANVLTF	TGTGCCAGCAGCCGGGTACCACCTGGGGCCAACGTCCTGACTTTC
TRBV5-8	TRBD1	few	TRBJ1-1	CASSSQGTSIEAFF	TGTGCCAGCAGCTCACAGGGGACTTCAATTGAAGCTTTCTTT
TRBV24-1	TRBD2	.	TRBJ2-1	CATSKISGSGQFF	TGTGCCACCAGCAAAATTAGCGGGAGCGGGCAGTTCTTC
TRBV27	TRBD2	few	TRBJ2-1	CASSLSGLAGGQNEQFF	TGTGCCAGCAGTTTATCCGGACTAGCGGGGGGGCAGAATGAGCAGTTCTTC
TRBV2	TRBD1	few	TRBJ2-3	CASSVQGATDTQYF	TGTGCCAGCAGTGTTCAGGGGGCCACAGATACGCAGTATTTT
TRBV4-3	TRBD2	once	TRBJ2-2	CASSQDLGLAGGTGELFF	TGCGCCAGCAGCCAAGATCTAGGACTAGCGGGAGGTACCGGGGAGCTGTTTTTT
TRBV6-5	TRBD1	few	TRBJ1-2	CASRRDRGLYGYTF	TGTGCCAGCAGACGGGACAGGGGTCTCTATGGCTACACCTTC
TRBV6-5	TRBD1	.	TRBJ1-1	CASRDRDTEAFF	TGTGCCAGCAGGGACAGGGATACTGAAGCTTTCTTT